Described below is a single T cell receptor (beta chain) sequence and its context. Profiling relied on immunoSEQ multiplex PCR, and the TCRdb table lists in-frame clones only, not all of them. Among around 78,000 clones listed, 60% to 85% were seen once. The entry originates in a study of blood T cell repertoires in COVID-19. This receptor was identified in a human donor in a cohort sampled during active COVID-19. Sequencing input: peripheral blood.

The CDR3 protein is CASSQPLTRNTGELFF. DNA of the CDR3: TGTGCCAGCAGCCAACCGCTTACGCGCAACACCGGGGAGCTGTTTTTT. The rearrangement links TRBV3-1 (or the pseudogene TRBV3-2) to TRBJ2-2; D is ambiguous. V was clipped by 2 bases and J by 2 bases, with 12 bases between them. CDR3 length equals 16 residues. Germline V CDR1 and CDR2: LGHDT, YNNKEL (reference sequence).